This T cell receptor (beta chain) stems from a study of PD-1 blockade in classical Hodgkin lymphoma. Study-wide context: Each patient was given nivolumab 3 mg/kg through a vein every 2 weeks.

The length of the CDR3 is 18 residues. Germline trimming cut 0 bases from V and 0 bases from J; bases unmatched to any gene: 7. Germline loops: CDR1 SGHTA, CDR2 FQGNSA. A word on this clone: Its target is unknown.

Broader study findings: The causes of the repertoire differences, possibly disease activity or prior therapy, remain undefined. Partial responders and progressors had significantly lower baseline TCR diversity.

TCRdb's table, derived via immunoSEQ multiplex PCR, lists solely in-frame clones and lacks some. The sample holds about 93,000 clones, around 80% seen once. Time point defined: cycle 4 day 1 (C4D1), after more than five weeks of nivolumab. Patients all relapsed after autologous stem cell transplantation, and there was variation in brentuximab vedotin exposure. The receptor was isolated from a human donor with classical Hodgkin lymphoma. The chain recombines TRBV7-2 with TRBJ2-2, with 7 nucleotides matching TRBD2. Sequencing was performed on peripheral blood mononuclear cells (PBMCs), taken before the fourth cycle of nivolumab. CDR3 sequence reads: CASSLAGGRAANTGELFF. The CDR3 coding sequence is TGTGCCAGCAGCTTAGCGGGGGGGAGGGCCGCGAACACCGGGGAGCTGTTTTTT.